This T cell receptor beta chain comes out of a study of cytomegalovirus exposure and HLA in healthy donors (dated by TCRdb to between 2016 and 2019). About the investigation overall: According to an earlier analysis of around 600 of the donors, about 190 million T cells yielded 100 million or so unique TCR beta sequences and about 280 Gb of sequence data. Among the roughly 370 genotyped donors, approximately 76% belonged to the genetic ancestry cluster associated with self-reported Caucasian donors. A later genetic analysis took genome-wide SNP genotypes for about three fifths of the 666 donors and used that subset as a discovery cohort. Every repertoire in the discovery cohort had been generated on one and the same sequencing platform. To predict cytomegalovirus infection status, the study brought together high-throughput TCR immunosequencing, statistical association of individual TCRs with disease status, and machine learning. Because of strong linkage in the cohort, a handful of DR-DQ haplotypes were treated as single units for association and clustering. In addition to the first cohort of several hundred subjects, a separate validation cohort of approximately 110 different subjects was used. The number of donors typed differed by locus, with about 629-630 for A, B, C, DRB1 and DQB1, approximately 500 for DQA1, 600 to 610 for DPA1, and 450 to 480 for DPB1. To decide whether each TCR beta V gene segment behaved as functional or pseudogenic, an earlier analysis of approximately 620 of the donors relied on high-throughput TCR beta sequencing. The study aimed to test whether cataloging public T cell receptors could reveal signatures of past pathogen exposure. HLA typing included class I and class II loci at four-digit resolution. On average, about 240,000 unique TCR beta nucleotide sequences were sequenced per donor among 350 to 400 genotyped donors of the cohort, with roughly 18% of those sequences being non-productive. The study profiled the T cell repertoires of fewer than 850 subjects by immunosequencing and related them to cytomegalovirus serostatus. The later analysis used no new phenotypic data to find candidate immune exposures, relying instead on TCR beta sequences and their occurrence across donors. About 320 gigabases of sequencing data and some 85 million unique TCR sequences were included in an early release covering roughly 700 HLA-typed donors. Donor age, sex, ethnicity and CMV serostatus were collected together with the repertoire data. A later analysis re-analyzed previously published TCR beta repertoires from approximately 670 donors and added high-resolution HLA genotyping to study TCR occurrence patterns. The paper's findings and limits, for the study overall: In a later analysis, HLA-associated TCR beta chains showed more clonal expansion and lower generation probabilities than non-associated chains that were equally common. For the cohort, immune exposure information was limited to CMV serostatus. A later analysis reported that several top co-occurrence clusters appeared linked to parvovirus B19, influenza, CMV and Epstein-Barr virus. The classifier was reported to diagnose cytomegalovirus status with high specificity and sensitivity in both the original and validation cohorts. The 87-base-pair reads could not distinguish some IMGT-functional V segments, including TRBV6-2 and TRBV6-3, so those segments were excluded. Because counts were too low, seventeen rarely observed V segments, including chromosome 9 orphons, were excluded from the earlier analysis of 587 of the donors. Strong co-occurrence of HLA alleles, especially DR and DQ, made assigning TCR associations to individual alleles difficult. Correlated functional status among segregating V segments might be attributable to linkage disequilibrium, but an unknown experimental factor could not be ruled out. Roughly uniform sequencing depth across donors was assumed in presence/absence analyses, although this assumption may not hold. A few of the identified cytomegalovirus-associated TCR beta chains were confirmed in vitro to be specific for cytomegalovirus antigens. The authors suggested that the approach could potentially be generalized to other disease states and immunological phenotypes. In a later genetic analysis, fewer N-insertions in productive TCRs were reported among donors in an Asian-associated ancestry cluster than the roughly 700-donor mean. Because HLA typing was missing for some donors at each locus, association tests included only the typed subset. Across donors, most TCR sequences were observed very rarely, whereas some public TCRs were present in many individuals. In a later analysis, 15,000 to 20,000 TCR beta sequences were associated with specific HLA alleles at a false discovery rate of 0.05. In a later analysis, most CMV-associated TCR beta chains were found to appear HLA-restricted, with HLA associations seemingly driven largely by CMV exposure. In an earlier analysis of roughly 500 of the donors, most TCR beta V segments appeared in productive rearrangements about 90% or about 30% of the time, broadly matching IMGT annotations. V-gene and J-gene trimming of TCR beta chains was associated with a missense DCLRE1C variant in a later genetic analysis, and the association was replicated in an independent cohort. In this cohort, only TCR beta chains were sequenced, and detectable features were limited by the absence of alpha or paired-chain data. A later analysis found that TCR association rates varied across HLA loci, with DRB1 alleles showing the most associated TCRs and HLA-C alleles the fewest. In the study, some 160 TCR beta chains were listed as associated with cytomegalovirus. A further reported finding was that TCR beta sequences accurately predicted the HLA-A and HLA-B alleles for most subjects in the first cohort. A cluster of highly shared sequence variants was judged likely to represent a technical artifact of the sequencing pipeline.

The V end loses 7 bases and the J end loses 5 bases, and a stretch of 9 bases separates them. Reading the germline V gene gives CDR1 SGDLS and CDR2 YYNGEE. The CDR3, cysteine through phenylalanine, is 12 amino acids long. The read is trimmed to its CDR3 DNA, 36 bases read in frame from base 1. Turning to this clone: The specificity of this receptor is unknown. There are no base qualities to consult, and no much larger clone falls within one base.

To prepare the library, the immunoSEQ multiplex PCR assay was applied. A mixture of 60 forward primers for TCR Vbeta segments and 13 reverse primers for TCR Jbeta segments was used in the multiplex PCR. The CDR3 region of rearranged TCR beta genes was amplified from genomic DNA with a multiplex PCR assay. The Illumina HiSeq System was used to sequence the amplified TCR beta libraries as 87-base-pair reads. The paper's data handling went like this. Across the 600 to 700 repertoires, a later analysis counted some 80 million unique TCR beta chains, roughly 11 million of which were shared by at least two donors. Raw reads were error-corrected and collapsed into unique sequences with a nearest-neighbor algorithm that merged closely related sequences to remove PCR and sequencing errors. Alignment of CDR3 sequences to IMGT reference sequences was used to assign V, D and J gene segments. For a sequence to be retained, a match of at least six nucleotides to both a V gene segment and a J gene segment was required. Rearrangements were called productive when the CDR3 lacked stop codons and stayed in frame with V and J; all others were non-productive. Following IMGT convention, CDR3 was defined as the stretch from the second conserved V-encoded cysteine to the conserved J-encoded phenylalanine. The earlier analysis of some 600 of the donors excluded sequences that lacked an unambiguous match to a single V gene segment. In an earlier analysis of 587 of the donors, V segments were called functional above 56.7% productive rearrangements and were called segregating when the between-donor standard deviation exceeded 5%. To diagnose cytomegalovirus status from the catalog of TCR beta chain sequences, a statistical classification framework was built. V and J gene assignment, in a later analysis, came from comparing TCR nucleotide sequences with IMGT/GENE-DB human TR gene sequences. The TCRdist pipeline was used in a later analysis to assign CDR3 sequences and most-parsimonious VDJ recombination scenarios. In a later analysis, each TCR beta chain was defined by its CDR3 amino acid sequence together with its V-gene family, and reads lacking a unique V-gene family were excluded. In a later analysis, approximately 640 highly shared, low-generation-probability nucleotide sequences were removed to address suspected cross-contamination and a sequencing artifact. A later analysis calculated a clonal expansion index for each public chain from normalized within-repertoire ranks of inferred template counts. In a later analysis, generation probabilities were computed using a VDJ recombination model fitted to out-of-frame rearrangements, and the results were checked against IGoR. A later analysis scored TCR-TCR, TCR-HLA and TCR-CMV co-occurrence with hypergeometric tests, applying a repertoire-size bias correction to TCR pairs. In a later analysis, false discovery rates were estimated by permuting HLA or CMV assignments 20 times. In a later analysis, co-occurring TCRs were grouped using DBSCAN, with TCRdist sequence similarity added in when clustering inside HLA-allele-positive subsets. Repertoires with fewer than 30,000 or more than 120,000 public chains, plus five repertoires with anomalous nucleotide sharing, were excluded from co-occurrence clustering. As stored in TCRdb, this immuneACCESS dataset retains in-frame rearrangements with V and J assigned. A fraction of the clones does not appear; measured against another copy, unresolved V genes explain less than half of the discrepancy, and the remainder lacks a known reason. Clone size and the V and J calls come from that table; the DNA yielded D and trimming. The sample table records 85,000 to 95,000 clones; approximately 80% of these occur just once. In total, the top ten clones hold roughly 5% of the sample.

The cohort was made up of hundreds of healthy bone marrow donors. Cohort members were all nominally healthy when sampled, although unrecorded immune exposures were likely present. The donor was CMV seropositive and was included in the group of around 300 seropositive cohort members. A peripheral blood sample was collected from each donor, and TCR beta sequencing was performed on peripheral blood mononuclear cells. The Qiagen DNeasy Blood Extraction Kit was used to extract genomic DNA from the blood cell samples. Specimen: PBMCs. In this chain, TRBV9 is recombined with TRBJ2-2, with the D gene call left open. This sequence was found in a man younger than 45 in good health and CMV-seropositive. CDR3 region: CASLLSTGELFF. The bases are TGTGCCAGCCTTCTGAGTACCGGGGAGCTGTTTTTT. The entire variable domain, with the stretches around the CDR3 drawn from the reference TRBV9 and TRBJ2-2 proteins, is DSGVTQTPKHLITATGQRVTLRCSPRSGDLSVYWYQQSLDQGLQFLIQYYNGEERAKGNILERFSAQQFPDLHSELNLSSLELGDSALYFCASLLSTGELFFGEGSRLTVL.